This T cell receptor (beta chain) was profiled in a study of T cell repertoires in cytomegalovirus infection. Turning to the study itself: Matching HLA type and CMV infection were both indicated by public TCR beta signatures. Study findings and constraints: Totalled public TCR beta family frequency picked out people who carried CMV plus the relevant HLA. Dominant in the ex vivo response were TCR beta clonotypes restricted by HLA-C and specific for CMV.

TCRdb itself ran the reads through MiXCR, one entry per CDR3 protein. Counted here are about 770,000 distinct CDR3 sequences, about 27% occurring once; the ten biggest clones make up roughly 14%. The CDR3 runs 15 residues. Germline loops: CDR1 SGHTA, CDR2 FQGNSA. Trimming took 5 bases from V and 0 from J, leaving 11 bases between them. Ten or more counts support this clonotype. As yet, its antigen is unknown. This TCR came from a human donor in good health (CMV status not recorded). Some clones in this sample may be carry-over from other donors' samples. This sequence joins TRBV7-2 and TRBJ1-5, with no clear D. Sequenced here: cultured CD8+ T cells from PBMCs, sampled from culture after CMV antigen stimulation. Written as DNA, the CDR3 is TGTGCCAGCAGCCTGAAGCCCGGTAGCAATCAGCCCCAGCATTTT. This gives the protein CASSLKPGSNQPQHF.